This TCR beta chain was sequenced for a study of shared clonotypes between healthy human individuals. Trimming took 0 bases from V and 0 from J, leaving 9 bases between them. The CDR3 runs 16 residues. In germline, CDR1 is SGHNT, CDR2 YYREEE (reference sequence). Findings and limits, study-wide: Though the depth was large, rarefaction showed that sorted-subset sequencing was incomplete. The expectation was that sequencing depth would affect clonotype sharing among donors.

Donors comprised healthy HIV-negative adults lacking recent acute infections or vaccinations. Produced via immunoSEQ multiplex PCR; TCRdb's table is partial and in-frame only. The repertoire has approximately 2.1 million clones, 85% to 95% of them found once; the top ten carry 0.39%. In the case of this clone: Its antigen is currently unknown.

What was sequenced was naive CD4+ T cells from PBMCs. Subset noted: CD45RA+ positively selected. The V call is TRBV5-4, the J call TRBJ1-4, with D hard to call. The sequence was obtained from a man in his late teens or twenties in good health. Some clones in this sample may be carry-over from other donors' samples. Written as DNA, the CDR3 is TGTGCCAGCAGCTTGGATCAGGCTGCAACTAATGAAAAACTGTTTTTT. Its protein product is CASSLDQAATNEKLFF.